The 18 T cell receptor beta chains below come from one sample, sequenced in a study of blood T cells in healthy people across ages. A J-beta primer mix and a sample-barcoded 5' primer were used in a second PCR of roughly 7 to 12 cycles. TCRdb reanalysed the 5' RACE reads using MiXCR and keeps one entry per CDR3 protein. The table records roughly 1.9 million distinct CDR3 sequences, around 42% of them present only once. The sequencing input was blood. The receptors originated from a human donor in good health.

V and J are TRBV9 and TRBJ2-1; TRBD1 is a possible D gene (7 bases). Trimming took off 0 bases at V and 7 bases at J, with 14 bases between the two ends. This CDR3 spans 15 amino acids. Germline-derived CDR1 and CDR2 are SGDLS and YYNGEE. The CDR3 region is CASSVAGGLENEQFF. DNA for the CDR3: TGTGCCAGCAGCGTAGCAGGGGGGCTTGAAAATGAGCAGTTCTTC.

This clonotype has more than one count but fewer than ten. The chain couples TRBV20-1 to TRBJ2-1, with TRBD1 matching over 8 bases. CDR3 length: 16 amino acids. The ends lost 0 bases at V and 12 bases at J; junction bases unmatched: 16. Looked up from germline, CDR1 is DFQATT and CDR2 is SNEGSKA (reference sequence). CDR3 region: CSARDGMGQVDSGQFF. In nucleotides, the CDR3 is TGCAGTGCTAGAGATGGGATGGGACAGGTGGATTCCGGGCAGTTCTTC.

In the case of this clonotype: The junction departs from the called germline gene at one end, perhaps through a read error. The V gene is TRBV7-3, the J gene TRBJ2-1; 9 bases match TRBD1. CDR3 length equals 15 residues. The germline CDR1 and CDR2 sequences are SGHTA and FQGTGA. In DNA form, the CDR3 reads TGTGCTAGCAGCTTATCCGGGACAGGGCTCAATGAGCAGTTCTTC. Translation gives CASSLSGTGLNEQFF.

The chain combines TRBV3-1 with TRBJ2-7; TRBD2 might be the D (6 bases). This CDR3 has 13 amino acids. The germline V gene encodes CDR1 LGHDT and CDR2 YNNKEL (reference sequence). Trimming took 4 bases from V and 7 from J, leaving 14 bases between them. CDR3 in amino acids: CASSPGRWGEQYF. The CDR3 coding sequence is TGTGCCAGCAGCCCTGGGAGGTGGGGGGAGCAGTACTTC.

V usage is TRBV10-3 and J usage is TRBJ2-3, with 9 bases fitting TRBD2. Trimming cost V 6 bases and J 4 bases; bases outside gene matches: 5. The CDR3 length is 14 residues. From germline, CDR1 is ENHRY and CDR2 SYGVKD. The CDR3 DNA reads as TGTGCCATCAGGCCTAGCGGGGTAGCAGATACGCAGTATTTT. Residues: CAIRPSGVADTQYF.

In the case of this clonotype: This may be a read error: a much more frequent sequence differs by one nucleotide. The chain uses TRBV20-1 and TRBJ2-5; TRBD2 is a possible D gene (6 bases). Trimming took 5 bases from V and 2 from J, leaving 15 bases between them. Germline V gene sequence: CDR1 DFQATT, CDR2 SNEGSKA (reference sequence). CDR3 length: 14 amino acids. The DNA of the CDR3 is TGCAGTGCTTCGGTAGCGGAGAGACAAGAGACCCAGTACTTC. It encodes CSASVAERQETQYF.

This clonotype was observed a single time. One end of the junction does not line up with germline, which may come from a read error. J is TRBJ2-1 and V is TRBV20-1; D gene uncertain. In germline, CDR1 is DFQATT, CDR2 SNEGSKA (reference sequence). The CDR3 extends over 11 amino acids. The CDR3 spells CSARLGYEQDF. Written as DNA, the CDR3 is TGCAGTGCTAGATTGGGGTACGAGCAGGACTTC.

This chain links TRBV6-1 with TRBJ1-1, with a weak D call TRBD1 (6 bases). V lost 6 bases to trimming and J lost 8 bases, with 28 bases between them. The CDR3 runs to 17 residues. Germline assignment: CDR1 MNHNS and CDR2 SASEGT. CDR3 protein: CASRPTLTIGGGPEAFF. In DNA, the CDR3 is TGTGCCAGCAGACCCACCCTTACTATAGGGGGAGGCCCCGAAGCTTTCTTT.

V and J are TRBV3-1 and TRBJ1-2; D is possibly TRBD1 (5 bases). Trimming shortened V by 1 base and J by 4 bases, and 13 bases separated the two germline ends. The CDR3 is 15 residues long. The germline gives CDR1 LGHDT, CDR2 YNNKEL (reference sequence). The CDR3 reads CASSQGTGLLYGYTF. The CDR3 bases are TGTGCCAGCAGCCAAGGAACGGGGCTTCTCTATGGCTACACCTTC. Complete variable domain (other parts from reference TRBV3-1 and TRBJ1-2): DTAVSQTPKYLVTQMGNDKSIKCEQNLGHDTMYWYKQDSKKFLKIMFSYNNKELIINETVPNRFSPKSPDKAHLNLHINSLELGDSAVYFCASSQGTGLLYGYTFGSGTRLTVV.

This clonotype was detected a few times. The chain is built from TRBV6-4 and TRBJ2-1, with D hard to call. CDR3 size: 16 residues. Trimming removed 5 bases at V and 0 bases at J, with 14 bases between. From germline, CDR1 is MRHNA and CDR2 SNTAGT. The DNA for the CDR3 is TGTGCCAGCAGTCCGGTGGCCGAGAACTCCTACAATGAGCAGTTCTTC. It encodes CASSPVAENSYNEQFF.

The chain employs TRBV5-1 and TRBJ1-4; 11 bases line up with TRBD1. The V and J ends lost 6 bases and 6 bases, in that order; junction bases with no gene match: 4. Germline assignment: CDR1 SGHRS and CDR2 YFSETQ. The CDR3 spans 14 residues. This CDR3 is CASKPGQGDEKLFF. The DNA for the CDR3 is TGCGCCAGCAAACCGGGACAGGGGGATGAAAAACTGTTTTTT.

This chain uses TRBV20-1 with TRBJ2-3; the D gene is possibly TRBD2 (7 bases). V gave up 7 bases and J gave up 6 bases, with 23 bases separating them. Germline CDR1 DFQATT, CDR2 SNEGSKA (reference sequence). This CDR3 comprises 15 residues. The CDR3 is CSVTPTGGPTDTQYF. CDR3 DNA sequence: TGCAGTGTCACCCCAACGGGGGGCCCGACGGATACGCAGTATTTT.

This clonotype has more than one count but fewer than ten. The CDR3 nucleotides are TGTGCCAGCATTCCAGCGGGCGGTTATGGCTACACCTTC. Translated: CASIPAGGYGYTF. The chain recombines TRBV9 with TRBJ1-2; D gene unclear. The CDR3 is 13 amino acids. Germline V gene data show CDR1 as SGDLS and CDR2 as YYNGEE. V lost 6 bases to trimming and J lost 5 bases, with 14 bases between them.

The gene calls are TRBV28 and TRBJ2-3; possibly TRBD2 for D (5 bases). The CDR3 runs 15 residues. The V and J ends lost 3 bases and 2 bases respectively, with 12 bases between them. The germline CDR1 and CDR2 sequences are MDHEN and SYDVKM. CDR3: CASSLISRDTDTQYF. CDR3 in DNA: TGTGCCAGCAGTTTGATTTCCCGGGACACAGATACGCAGTATTTT.

There are a few counts of this clonotype. The rearrangement uses TRBV20-1 and TRBJ2-5; TRBD2 is a possible D gene (5 bases). V lost 7 bases to trimming and J lost 8 bases, with 11 bases between them. Germline values: CDR1 DFQATT, CDR2 SNEGSKA (reference sequence). The CDR3 has 10 residues. CDR3 region: CSVSVETQYF. In DNA, the CDR3 is TGCAGTGTTAGCGTAGAAACCCAGTACTTC.

This clonotype occurred a few times. The gene calls are TRBV11-2 and TRBJ2-1; D gene unclear. The CDR3 is 15 amino acids. CDR1 SGHAT and CDR2 FQNNGV come from the germline V gene. V lost 5 bases and J 2 bases, leaving 13 bases between the germline ends. CDR3 sequence reads: CASSPIPTTYNEQFF. In DNA form, the CDR3 reads TGTGCCAGCAGCCCCATCCCCACAACCTACAATGAGCAGTTCTTC.

This rearrangement joins TRBV5-1 to TRBJ2-1, with no clear D. The CDR3 is 13 residues long. V was shortened by 4 bases and J by 10 bases, with 15 bases between the two germline ends. Germline CDR1 and CDR2: SGHRS and YFSETQ. The CDR3 reads CASSPAGPVEQFF. Written as DNA, the CDR3 is TGCGCCAGCAGCCCGGCCGGACCTGTCGAGCAGTTCTTC.

This clonotype was picked up a small number of times. This rearrangement joins TRBV27 to TRBJ2-1, with 7 bases identical to TRBD2. Per the germline V gene, CDR1 is MNHEY and CDR2 is SMNVEV (reference sequence). J lost 5 bases, V lost 5 bases, and 12 bases had no gene match. The CDR3 contains 16 residues. The CDR3 region has the DNA TGTGCCAGCAGTCCCCTCGGGGGGACCAAAAACAATGAGCAGTTCTTC. Its protein is CASSPLGGTKNNEQFF.